One sample yielded the 28 T cell receptor beta chains listed below, sequenced in a study of blood T cells in healthy people across ages. Then a second PCR, running about 6 to 12 cycles, was carried out with a sample-barcoded 5' primer and a J-beta primer mix. TCRdb re-analysed the 5' RACE reads in MiXCR, keeping a single row per CDR3 protein. The sample comprises 1.5 million to 2 million distinct CDR3 sequences, 28% of which are singletons, and more than 6% rests with the top ten. The sample taken for sequencing was blood. The receptors originated from a woman in her thirties in good health.

This clonotype was found a few times. The gene calls are TRBV29-1 and TRBJ1-1; perhaps TRBD1 as D (6 bases). The CDR3 has 12 residues. V gave up 7 bases and J gave up 7 bases, with 16 bases separating them. Germline lookup yields CDR1 SQVTM and CDR2 ANQGSEA. CDR3 DNA sequence: TGCAGCGCCGAAGGACAGCTCTTTGAAGCTTTCTTT. The encoded protein is CSAEGQLFEAFF.

The rearrangement links TRBV6-6 to TRBJ2-3; D not certain. Germline assignment: CDR1 MNHNY and CDR2 SVGAGI (reference sequence). Trimming removed 11 bases from V and 3 bases from J, with 15 bases in between. The CDR3 extends over 13 amino acids. DNA for the CDR3: TGTGCCGTACGCGTCGCCGCGACAGATACGCAGTATTTT. It yields the protein CAVRVAATDTQYF.

This clonotype came up many times. This chain links TRBV7-2 with TRBJ2-1; D remains unclear. V was cut by 1 base and J by 6 bases, with 7 bases left in between. The germline V gene encodes CDR1 SGHTA and CDR2 FQGNSA. The CDR3 length is 13 residues. In DNA form, the CDR3 reads TGTGCCAGCAGCTTAGGGCACGTCAATGAGCAGTTCTTC. Residues: CASSLGHVNEQFF. Supplemented by reference TRBV7-2 and TRBJ2-1, the full variable domain reads GAGVSQSPSNKVTEKGKDVELRCDPISGHTALYWYRQSLGQGLEFLIYFQGNSAPDKSGLPSDRFSAERTGGSVSTLTIQRTQQEDSAVYLCASSLGHVNEQFFGPGTRLTVL.

The gene calls are TRBV12-3 or TRBV12-4 and TRBJ2-2, with D unclear. Trimming left V 3 bases short and J 4 bases short, with 12 bases between. There are 15 residues in the CDR3. The DNA for the CDR3 is TGTGCCAGCAGTTTGACTGAACTTTCCACCGGGGAGCTGTTTTTT. Translation: CASSLTELSTGELFF.

The chain recombines TRBV7-9 with TRBJ2-4; maybe TRBD2 (5 bases). The CDR3 contains 13 residues. Trimming removed 2 bases at V and 13 bases at J, with 15 bases between. Germline V gene sequence: CDR1 SEHNR, CDR2 FQNEAQ (reference sequence). The CDR3 region is CASSLQPSYGQYF. The CDR3 DNA sequence: TGTGCCAGCAGCTTACAACCTAGCTACGGGCAGTACTTC. The full variable domain, rest sourced from reference TRBV7-9 and TRBJ2-4, is DTGVSQNPRHKITKRGQNVTFRCDPISEHNRLYWYRQTLGQGPEFLTYFQNEAQLEKSRLLSDRFSAERPKGSFSTLEIQRTEQGDSAMYLCASSLQPSYGQYFGAGTRLSVL.

J is TRBJ1-5 and V is TRBV18; TRBD1 is a possible D gene (5 bases). Germline V lookup: CDR1 KGHSH, CDR2 LQKENI. The CDR3 sequence is 13 residues long. Trimming pared 5 bases from V and 5 bases from J, leaving 10 bases between. CDR3 region: CASSGGVDQPQHF. The CDR3 region has the DNA TGTGCCAGCTCAGGGGGGGTTGATCAGCCCCAGCATTTT.

In this sample, this clonotype turned up many times. V gene TRBV7-3 combines with J gene TRBJ2-3; tentative D call: TRBD2 (5 bases). V lost 1 base to trimming and J lost 8 bases, with 13 bases between them. Germline-derived CDR1 and CDR2 are SGHTA and FQGTGA. The CDR3 runs to 14 residues. The DNA of the CDR3 is TGTGCCAGCAGCTTAAGACAAGGACGGGGTACGCAGTATTTT. Protein product: CASSLRQGRGTQYF.

The V call is TRBV9, the J call TRBJ2-3, with TRBD2 matching 9 bases. With V trimmed by 4 bases and J by 0 bases, 6 bases remained unmatched. The length of the CDR3 is 16 residues. CDR1 and CDR2 (germline): SGDLS, YYNGEE. This chain's CDR3 is CASSRRGGVSTDTQYF. The CDR3 nucleotides are TGTGCCAGCAGCCGGCGGGGGGGCGTAAGCACAGATACGCAGTATTTT. The whole variable domain, remainder taken from reference TRBV9 and TRBJ2-3, is DSGVTQTPKHLITATGQRVTLRCSPRSGDLSVYWYQQSLDQGLQFLIQYYNGEERAKGNILERFSAQQFPDLHSELNLSSLELGDSALYFCASSRRGGVSTDTQYFGPGTRLTVL.

This sequence joins TRBV6-6 and TRBJ2-2; maybe TRBD2 (5 bases). This CDR3 has 13 residues. Trimming removed 7 bases from V and 6 bases from J, with 12 bases in between. The germline V gene encodes CDR1 MNHNY and CDR2 SVGAGI (reference sequence). The CDR3 sequence is CASTARDPGELFF. CDR3 sequence (DNA): TGTGCCAGCACGGCCCGGGATCCCGGGGAGCTGTTTTTT.

This clonotype has more than one count but fewer than ten. The chain is built from TRBV7-9 and TRBJ2-1; the D gene is possibly TRBD2 (5 bases). Trimming cost V 5 bases and J 3 bases, with 17 bases left between them. Per the germline V gene, CDR1 is SEHNR and CDR2 is FQNEAQ (reference sequence). The CDR3 is made up of 16 amino acids. CDR3 in DNA: TGTGCCAGCAGCCCCACTGAGGGCCAAATCTACAATGAGCAGTTCTTC. Translated, it gives CASSPTEGQIYNEQFF. Full variable domain (outside the CDR3, taken from reference TRBV7-9 and TRBJ2-1): DTGVSQNPRHKITKRGQNVTFRCDPISEHNRLYWYRQTLGQGPEFLTYFQNEAQLEKSRLLSDRFSAERPKGSFSTLEIQRTEQGDSAMYLCASSPTEGQIYNEQFFGPGTRLTVL.

This clonotype was observed at least ten times. Written as DNA, the CDR3 is TGTGCCAGCAGTCGCGGATCCGGGACAGGTAATCTGGGCGAGCAGTACTTC. Translation gives CASSRGSGTGNLGEQYF. The genes are TRBV6-5 and TRBJ2-7, with 8 bases lining up with TRBD1. Unmatched junction bases numbered 18, after V lost 5 bases and J lost 6 bases. The CDR3 consists of 17 residues. CDR1 MNHEY and CDR2 SVGAGI come from the germline V gene.

This clonotype was observed a handful of times. In DNA, the CDR3 is TGCAGTGCTAGAGATTCGGGACTAGCGGGGGCCCCGATGCCGCAGTATTTT. Translated: CSARDSGLAGAPMPQYF. The V gene is TRBV20-1, the J gene TRBJ2-3; 14 bases are a match to TRBD2. The CDR3 is 17 amino acids. V gave up 0 bases and J gave up 10 bases; unmatched junction bases: 12. The germline V gene has CDR1 DFQATT and CDR2 SNEGSKA (reference sequence).

This clonotype was seen more than once but under ten times. This rearrangement joins TRBV6-4 to TRBJ2-1; 10 bases fit TRBD1. The germline V gene encodes CDR1 MRHNA and CDR2 SNTAGT. After removal of 2 bases from V and 4 bases from J, the junction contained 8 bases not matched to a gene. CDR3 length: 17 amino acids. The chain's CDR3 is CASSDGDRGPLYNEQFF. In DNA, the CDR3 is TGTGCCAGCAGTGACGGGGACAGGGGACCCCTTTACAATGAGCAGTTCTTC.

This clonotype appeared a few times. The J gene is TRBJ1-5, the V gene TRBV3-1; no definite D call. Germline loops: CDR1 LGHDT, CDR2 YNNKEL (reference sequence). The CDR3 spans 15 residues. The ends were cut back, 0 bases at V and 4 bases at J, with 10 bases in the middle. The CDR3 bases are TGTGCCAGCAGCCAAGATCCGACCAAAAATCAGCCCCAGCATTTT. Translating gives CASSQDPTKNQPQHF.

This clonotype was counted only a few times. CDR3 DNA: TGCGCCAGCAGCTTGGATCGCTTCTCCGAGACCCAGTACTTC. Protein: CASSLDRFSETQYF. V usage is TRBV5-1 and J usage is TRBJ2-5; D not resolved. This CDR3 spans 14 amino acids. With 0 bases removed from V and 5 bases from J, the gap between germline ends came to 11 bases. In germline, CDR1 is SGHRS, CDR2 YFSETQ.

The table lists this clonotype with a few counts. The CDR3 is CASSQEGGRATEAFF. The CDR3 DNA follows: TGCGCCAGCAGCCAAGAGGGGGGCAGGGCGACTGAAGCTTTCTTT. The chain joins TRBV4-3 to TRBJ1-1, with a weak D call TRBD1 (6 bases). Germline V gene lookup returns CDR1 LGHNA and CDR2 YSLEER. This CDR3 has 15 amino acids. Trimming removed 0 bases from V and 5 bases from J, with 13 bases in between.

The gene calls are TRBV7-9 and TRBJ2-2; 8 positions match TRBD1. V shed 4 bases, J shed 4 bases, and the junction held 11 bases outside the gene matches. The CDR3 totals 17 residues. Germline-derived CDR1 and CDR2 are SEHNR and FQNEAQ (reference sequence). CDR3 amino acids: CASSSPSGTGITGELFF. DNA for the CDR3: TGTGCCAGCAGCTCACCCTCCGGGACAGGAATCACCGGGGAGCTGTTTTTT. Together with reference TRBV7-9 and TRBJ2-2, the CDR3 gives the full variable domain: DTGVSQNPRHKITKRGQNVTFRCDPISEHNRLYWYRQTLGQGPEFLTYFQNEAQLEKSRLLSDRFSAERPKGSFSTLEIQRTEQGDSAMYLCASSSPSGTGITGELFFGEGSRLTVL.

This clonotype was observed many times. V gene TRBV4-1 combines with J gene TRBJ1-2; 8 nucleotides align to TRBD1. Germline-derived CDR1 and CDR2 are MGHRA and YSYEKL. With V trimmed by 3 bases and J by 6 bases, 6 bases remained unmatched. This CDR3 region has 14 residues. Here the CDR3 reads CASSHPDRADGYTF. The CDR3, as DNA: TGCGCCAGCAGCCACCCGGACAGGGCCGATGGCTACACCTTC.

This clonotype was detected a few times. The chain employs TRBV28 and TRBJ2-5; D is unclear. The CDR3 runs to 12 residues. V was pared by 7 bases and J by 10 bases, with 16 bases between. CDR1 MDHEN and CDR2 SYDVKM come from the germline V gene. CDR3 in DNA: TGTGCCAGCACGGATGCGAAGCCCCACCAGTACTTC. Its protein product is CASTDAKPHQYF.

The J gene is TRBJ1-5, the V gene TRBV7-6, with 11 nucleotides matching TRBD1. The V and J ends lost 5 bases and 7 bases, in that order; junction bases with no gene match: 4. Germline V gene data show CDR1 as SGHVS and CDR2 as FNYEAQ. The CDR3 sequence is 14 residues long. CDR3 nucleotides: TGTGCCAGCAGCCGGACAGGGGGCGAGCAGCCCCAGCATTTT. Translated, it gives CASSRTGGEQPQHF.

This chain links TRBV20-1 with TRBJ1-1; 11 nucleotides line up with TRBD1. The V gene's germline CDR1 is DFQATT and CDR2 SNEGSKA (reference sequence). V lost 0 bases to trimming and J lost 5 bases; unmatched junction nucleotides: 14. The CDR3 is 18 amino acids. CDR3 in DNA: TGCAGTGCTAGAGATATCCGGGACAGGGGGTCACGACCGACTGAAGCTTTCTTT. This sequence encodes CSARDIRDRGSRPTEAFF.

As regards this clonotype: It is likely a read error, because the conserved phenylalanine at the end of the CDR3 is missing. The rearrangement joins TRBV12-3 or TRBV12-4 to TRBJ2-7; possibly TRBD1 for D (5 bases). The CDR3 is 13 residues long. The CDR3 is CASTQPDSFEQYY. CDR3 nucleotide sequence: TGTGCTAGCACACAACCCGACAGCTTCGAGCAGTACTAC.

This clonotype was picked up many times. The gene calls are TRBV29-1 and TRBJ2-3; maybe TRBD2 (7 bases). Germline V lookup: CDR1 SQVTM, CDR2 ANQGSEA. This CDR3 is 12 amino acids long. The CDR3 sequence: CTIRGGADTQYF. The CDR3 DNA reads TGCACCATTAGGGGGGGCGCAGATACGCAGTATTTT.

The rearrangement joins TRBV18 to TRBJ2-1; the D gene is possibly TRBD1 (6 bases). There are 16 residues in the CDR3. V lost 3 bases to trimming and J lost 7 bases, with 19 bases between them. From germline, CDR1 is KGHSH and CDR2 LQKENI. DNA for the CDR3: TGTGCCAGCTCACCCGCACAGGGTACCCGTGTGAATGAGCAGTTCTTC. Translation gives CASSPAQGTRVNEQFF. Supplemented by reference TRBV18 and TRBJ2-1, the full variable domain reads NAGVMQNPRHLVRRRGQEARLRCSPMKGHSHVYWYRQLPEEGLKFMVYLQKENIIDESGMPKERFSAEFPKEGPSILRIQQVVRGDSAAYFCASSPAQGTRVNEQFFGPGTRLTVL.

In the case of this clonotype: The germline gene is not matched at one end of the junction; a read error may be the cause. This chain connects TRBV7-9 to TRBJ2-7; 8 bases are a match to TRBD1. This CDR3 is 18 amino acids long. Germline CDR1 SEHNR, CDR2 FQNEAQ (reference sequence). CDR3 bases: TGCGTCAGCACCATGGGGACATTTCGTACAGGGGGCTCCTACGAGCAGTACTTC. This codes for CVSTMGTFRTGGSYEQYF.

There are a few counts of this clonotype. The V call is TRBV20-1, the J call TRBJ2-5; 8 bases are a match to TRBD1. J gave up 1 base and V 5 bases, and 3 bases lay outside the gene matches. The CDR3 has 13 amino acids. Germline V lookup: CDR1 DFQATT, CDR2 SNEGSKA (reference sequence). The CDR3 protein is CSAPDRGQETQYF. The CDR3 DNA reads as TGCAGTGCTCCTGACAGGGGCCAAGAGACCCAGTACTTC.

J is TRBJ1-1 and V is TRBV20-1; tentative D call: TRBD1 (5 bases). Per the germline V gene, CDR1 is DFQATT and CDR2 is SNEGSKA (reference sequence). The CDR3 sequence is 16 residues long. Trimming left V 5 bases short and J 2 bases short, with 21 bases between. CDR3 DNA: TGCAGTGCTCCACATTCCGGGACGGCGGAAAACACTGAAGCTTTCTTT. Translation: CSAPHSGTAENTEAFF.

There are a few counts of this clonotype. The chain combines TRBV6-5 with TRBJ2-3, with D possibly matching TRBD2 (5 bases). Trimming removed 5 bases from V and 1 base from J, with 16 bases in between. The CDR3 spans 16 residues. Germline values: CDR1 MNHEY, CDR2 SVGAGI. As DNA, the CDR3 is TGTGCCAGCAGTCGTGGGAGTGACGCGGGCACAGATACGCAGTATTTT. Translation: CASSRGSDAGTDTQYF.